This T cell receptor beta chain was found in a study of immune evolution from preneoplasia to lung adenocarcinoma. Between the mid-2010s and the late 2010s, patients underwent resection in Japan or China. This CDR3 comprises 18 residues. Germline V gene lookup returns CDR1 WSHSY and CDR2 SAAADI. Trimming cost V 3 bases and J 0 bases; bases outside gene matches: 11. Clones were read by immunoSEQ multiplex PCR, and TCRdb kept only the in-frame ones, dropping some. In the table there are some 6,500 clones, roughly 84% of which are singletons. The sample taken for sequencing was FFPE lung adenocarcinoma in situ tissue. J is TRBJ2-7 and V is TRBV10-2; the match to TRBD1 covers 10 bases. This TCR was sampled from a donor older than 65 with lung adenocarcinoma. The CDR3 nucleotides are TGCGCCAGCAGTGAAGGAGGGGTGGGACAGGGGAACTCCTACGAGCAGTACTTC. It specifies CASSEGGVGQGNSYEQYF.